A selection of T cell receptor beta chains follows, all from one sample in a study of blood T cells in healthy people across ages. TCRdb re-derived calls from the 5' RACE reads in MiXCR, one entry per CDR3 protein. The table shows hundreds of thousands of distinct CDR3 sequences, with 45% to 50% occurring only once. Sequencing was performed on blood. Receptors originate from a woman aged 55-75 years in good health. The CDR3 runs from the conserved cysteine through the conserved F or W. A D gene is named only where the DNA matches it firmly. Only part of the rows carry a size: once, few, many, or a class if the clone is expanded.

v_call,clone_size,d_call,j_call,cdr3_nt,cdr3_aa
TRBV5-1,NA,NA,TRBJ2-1,TGCGCCAGCACCAGATGGGTCTCGAACAATGAGCAGTTCTTC,CASTRWVSNNEQFF
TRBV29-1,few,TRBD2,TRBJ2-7,TGCAGCGTTGGTGGTGCGGGGGTCGGCGAGCAGTACTTC,CSVGGAGVGEQYF
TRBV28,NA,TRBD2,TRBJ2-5,TGTGCCAGCAGTCCGGGACGACTAGCGGGAGGATATGGGGAGACCCAGTACTTC,CASSPGRLAGGYGETQYF
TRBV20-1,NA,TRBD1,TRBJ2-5,TGCAGTGTCCCAGCCGGGACAGGGCAAGAGACCCAGTACTTC,CSVPAGTGQETQYF
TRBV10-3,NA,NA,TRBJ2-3,TGTGCCATCAGTGAGACGTCTGGGTGGGATACGCAGTATTTT,CAISETSGWDTQYF
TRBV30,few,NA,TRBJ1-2,TGTGCCTGGGTACATCAGAACTATGGCTACACCTTC,CAWVHQNYGYTF
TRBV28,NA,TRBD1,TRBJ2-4,TGTGCCAGCAGTCCCAACCCGGGACAGGTTTCCTACGGGCAGTACTTC,CASSPNPGQVSYGQYF
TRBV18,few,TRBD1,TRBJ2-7,TGTGCCAGCTCACCACCTGAGAAGGGGGCGTACGAGCAGTACTTC,CASSPPEKGAYEQYF
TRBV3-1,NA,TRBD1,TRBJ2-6,TGTGCCAGCAGCCCTTGGGACAGCCGAACTGGGGCCAACGTCCTGACTTTC,CASSPWDSRTGANVLTF
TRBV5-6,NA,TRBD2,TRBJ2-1,TGTGCCAGCAGTTATACTAGCGGGAGCTCCTACAATGAGCAGTTCTTC,CASSYTSGSSYNEQFF
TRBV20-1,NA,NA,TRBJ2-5,TGCAGTGCTAGATCCAGGACGGCGCAAGAGACCCAGTACTTC,CSARSRTAQETQYF
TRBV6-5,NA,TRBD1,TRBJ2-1,TGTGCCAGCAGTTACTCGAGGGACAGACCTTACAATGAGCAGTTCTTC,CASSYSRDRPYNEQFF
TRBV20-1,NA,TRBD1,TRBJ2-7,TGCAGTGCGCCGGACCCAACAGGGGCCCCCGACGAGCAGTACTTC,CSAPDPTGAPDEQYF
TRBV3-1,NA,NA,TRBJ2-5,TGTGCCAGCAGCCAAGGAGCTTCACAAGAGACCCAGTACTTC,CASSQGASQETQYF
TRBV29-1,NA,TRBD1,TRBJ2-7,TGCAGCGTTCATAACAGGGGTCACAATGAGCAGTACTTC,CSVHNRGHNEQYF
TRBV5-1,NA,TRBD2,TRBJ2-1,TGCGCCAGCAGCTTGGATCCAGGGACTAGCGGGTTCAGCTCCCACAATGAGCAGTTCTTC,CASSLDPGTSGFSSHNEQFF
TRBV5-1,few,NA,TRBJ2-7,TGCGCCAGCAGCGGGGACTTCTCCTACGAGCAGTACTTC,CASSGDFSYEQYF
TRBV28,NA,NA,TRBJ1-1,TGTGCCAGCAGTTCATTGGAGGGTAGGGACACTGAAGCTTTCTTT,CASSSLEGRDTEAFF
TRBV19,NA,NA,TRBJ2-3,TGTGCCAGTAGAAAAGCGTTTAGCACAGATACGCAGTATTTT,CASRKAFSTDTQYF
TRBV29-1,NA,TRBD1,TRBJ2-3,TGCAGCGTTGAAGGAACCGAAACAGGGGCAGATACGCAGTATTTT,CSVEGTETGADTQYF
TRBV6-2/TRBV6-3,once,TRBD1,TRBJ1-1,TGTGCCAGCAGTTGGGACAGGGCAGCAGCTTTCTTT,CASSWDRAAAFF
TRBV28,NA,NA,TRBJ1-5,TGTGCCAGCAGTTTATCTCAGTCGGGCAATCAGCCCCAGCATTTT,CASSLSQSGNQPQHF
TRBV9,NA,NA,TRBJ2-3,TGTGCCAGCAGCGTAGACGGTAGCGCCTCTAGCACAGATACGCAGTATTTT,CASSVDGSASSTDTQYF
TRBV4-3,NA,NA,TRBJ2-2,TGCGCCAGCAGCCAACAGCCAATAACTCTTAGCGGGGAGCTGTTTTTT,CASSQQPITLSGELFF
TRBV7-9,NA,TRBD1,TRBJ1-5,TGTGCCAGCAGCTTCGGGACAGGGGATCTGAATCAGCCCCAGCATTTT,CASSFGTGDLNQPQHF
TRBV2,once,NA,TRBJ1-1,TGTGCCAGCAGTGAATCTACAACAAGGAGGAACACTGAAGCTTTCTTT,CASSESTTRRNTEAFF
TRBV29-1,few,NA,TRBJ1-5,TGCAGCGTTGCGGTAGGCGGCGGCAATCAGCCCCAGCATTTT,CSVAVGGGNQPQHF
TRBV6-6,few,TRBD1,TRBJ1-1,TGTGCCAGCAGTTACACCGACAGGGTTGGAGCTTTCTTT,CASSYTDRVGAFF
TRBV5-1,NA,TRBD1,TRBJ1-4,TGCGCCAGCGGAGCGGGACAGGCAACTAATGAAAAACTGTTTTTT,CASGAGQATNEKLFF
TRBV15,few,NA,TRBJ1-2,TGTGCCACCAGCAGAGATCACGGGCTCTATGGCTACACCTTC,CATSRDHGLYGYTF
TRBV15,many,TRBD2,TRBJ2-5,TGTGCCACCAGCCCATGGGGGGAGGGCCAAGAGACCCAGTACTTC,CATSPWGEGQETQYF
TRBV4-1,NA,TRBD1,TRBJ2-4,TGCGCCAGCAGCCGTCAGACAGGGATAGCCAAAAACATTCAGTACTTC,CASSRQTGIAKNIQYF
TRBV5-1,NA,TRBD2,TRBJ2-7,TGCGCCAGCAGCGTGGGACTAGCGGGCAATGAGCAGTACTTC,CASSVGLAGNEQYF
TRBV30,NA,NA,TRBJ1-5,TGTGCCTGGAGTCAGAGTACAGGGAAGCCCCAGCATTTT,CAWSQSTGKPQHF
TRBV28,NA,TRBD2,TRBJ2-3,TGTGCCAGCAGTTCCCGACTAGCGGGAGGAGCCCGCACAGATACGCAGTATTTT,CASSSRLAGGARTDTQYF
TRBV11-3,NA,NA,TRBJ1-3,TGTGCCAGCAGCTCGGGGGCTGGAAACACCATATATTTT,CASSSGAGNTIYF
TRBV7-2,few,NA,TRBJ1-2,TGTGCCAGCAGCTTATTGGGGCCTGATATTAACTATGGCTACACCTTC,CASSLLGPDINYGYTF
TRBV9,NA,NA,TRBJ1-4,TGTGCCAGCAGCGCCCGGGGGGATGGTAGTGAAAAACTGTTTTTT,CASSARGDGSEKLFF
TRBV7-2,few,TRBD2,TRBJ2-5,TGTGCCAGCCGGCTGAGGGTAGCGGGCCAAGAGACCCAGTACTTC,CASRLRVAGQETQYF
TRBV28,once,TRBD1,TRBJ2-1,TGTGCCAGCACCTCCCAGGGGGCGCATAAAAATGAGCAGTTCTTC,CASTSQGAHKNEQFF
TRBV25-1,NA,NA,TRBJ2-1,TGTGCCAGCAGTTCCCCCCCAGGAAGGCCTCACAATGAGCAGTTCTTC,CASSSPPGRPHNEQFF
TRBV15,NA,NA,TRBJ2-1,TGTGCCACCACCGGAGGGGGCGGCTACCCTGAGCAGTTCTTC,CATTGGGGYPEQFF
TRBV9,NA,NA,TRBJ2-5,TGTGCCAGCAGCCCTCACCTGGGGGTAGTTCGGGAGACCCAGTACTTC,CASSPHLGVVRETQYF
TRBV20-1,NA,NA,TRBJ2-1,TGCAGTGCTAGTGAGGTGGGATCAGCCTACAATGAGCAGTTCTTC,CSASEVGSAYNEQFF
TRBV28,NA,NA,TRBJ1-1,TGTGCCAGCAGTCCCCAGACCGGCATGGCCACTGAAGCTTTCTTT,CASSPQTGMATEAFF
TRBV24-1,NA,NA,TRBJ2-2,TGTGCCACCAGTGATGCACGGACACCTAACACCGGGGAGCTGTTTTTT,CATSDARTPNTGELFF
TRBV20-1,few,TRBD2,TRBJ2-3,TGCAGTGCTTATTCTAGCGGGTTAACAGATACGCAGTATTTT,CSAYSSGLTDTQYF
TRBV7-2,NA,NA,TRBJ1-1,TGTGCCAGCAGCTTAAAACCGGGCACTGAAGCTTTCTTT,CASSLKPGTEAFF